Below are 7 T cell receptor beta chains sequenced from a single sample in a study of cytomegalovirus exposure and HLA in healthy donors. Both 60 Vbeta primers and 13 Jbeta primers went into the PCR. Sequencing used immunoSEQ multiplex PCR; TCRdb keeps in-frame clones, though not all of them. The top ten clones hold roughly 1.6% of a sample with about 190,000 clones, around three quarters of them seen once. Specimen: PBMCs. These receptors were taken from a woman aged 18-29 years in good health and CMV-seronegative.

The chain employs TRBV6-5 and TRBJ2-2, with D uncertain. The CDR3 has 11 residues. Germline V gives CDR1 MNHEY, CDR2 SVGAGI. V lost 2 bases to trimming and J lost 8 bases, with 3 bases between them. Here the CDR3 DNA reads TGTGCCAGCAGTTACCCTGGGGAGCTGTTTTTT. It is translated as CASSYPGELFF.

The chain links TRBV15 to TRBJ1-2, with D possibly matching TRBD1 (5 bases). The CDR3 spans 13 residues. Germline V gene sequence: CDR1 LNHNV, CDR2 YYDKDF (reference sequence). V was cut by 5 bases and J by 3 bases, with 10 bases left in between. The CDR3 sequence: CATSGGIDYGYTF. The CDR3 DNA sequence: TGTGCCACCAGCGGGGGGATTGACTATGGCTACACCTTC.

In DNA form, the CDR3 reads TGTGCCAGTAGTATGGCAGTGAACTCCTACGAGCAGTACTTC. It specifies CASSMAVNSYEQYF. This sequence joins TRBV19 and TRBJ2-7; D unresolved. CDR1 and CDR2 (germline): LNHDA, SQIVND (reference sequence). V gave up 3 bases and J gave up 0 bases, with 9 bases separating them. The CDR3 has 14 amino acids.

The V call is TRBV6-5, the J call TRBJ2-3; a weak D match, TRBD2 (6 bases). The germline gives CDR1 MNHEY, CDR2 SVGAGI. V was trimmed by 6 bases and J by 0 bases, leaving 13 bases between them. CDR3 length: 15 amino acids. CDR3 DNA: TGTGCCAGCAGCGGGACTCGATTTAGCACAGATACGCAGTATTTT. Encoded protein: CASSGTRFSTDTQYF.

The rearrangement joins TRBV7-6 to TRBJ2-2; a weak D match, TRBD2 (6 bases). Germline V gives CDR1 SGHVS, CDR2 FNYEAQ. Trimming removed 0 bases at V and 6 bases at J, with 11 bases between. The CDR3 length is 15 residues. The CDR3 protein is CASSLASAGSGELFF. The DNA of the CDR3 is TGTGCCAGCAGCTTAGCGTCTGCGGGGTCCGGGGAGCTGTTTTTT.

The CDR3 reads CASSFIGRESDEQYF. In DNA form, the CDR3 reads TGTGCCAGCAGTTTCATCGGCAGGGAATCTGACGAGCAGTACTTC. The chain joins TRBV27 to TRBJ2-7, with a tentative D call TRBD1 (5 bases). The germline CDR1 and CDR2 sequences are MNHEY and SMNVEV (reference sequence). Trimming left V 3 bases short and J 5 bases short, with 17 bases between. The length of the CDR3 is 15 residues.

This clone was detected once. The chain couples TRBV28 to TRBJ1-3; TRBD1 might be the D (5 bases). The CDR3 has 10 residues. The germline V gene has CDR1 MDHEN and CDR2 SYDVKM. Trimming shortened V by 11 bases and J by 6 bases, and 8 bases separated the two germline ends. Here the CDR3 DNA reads TGTGCCGCGGGGGTAAACACCATATATTTT. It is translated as CAAGVNTIYF.